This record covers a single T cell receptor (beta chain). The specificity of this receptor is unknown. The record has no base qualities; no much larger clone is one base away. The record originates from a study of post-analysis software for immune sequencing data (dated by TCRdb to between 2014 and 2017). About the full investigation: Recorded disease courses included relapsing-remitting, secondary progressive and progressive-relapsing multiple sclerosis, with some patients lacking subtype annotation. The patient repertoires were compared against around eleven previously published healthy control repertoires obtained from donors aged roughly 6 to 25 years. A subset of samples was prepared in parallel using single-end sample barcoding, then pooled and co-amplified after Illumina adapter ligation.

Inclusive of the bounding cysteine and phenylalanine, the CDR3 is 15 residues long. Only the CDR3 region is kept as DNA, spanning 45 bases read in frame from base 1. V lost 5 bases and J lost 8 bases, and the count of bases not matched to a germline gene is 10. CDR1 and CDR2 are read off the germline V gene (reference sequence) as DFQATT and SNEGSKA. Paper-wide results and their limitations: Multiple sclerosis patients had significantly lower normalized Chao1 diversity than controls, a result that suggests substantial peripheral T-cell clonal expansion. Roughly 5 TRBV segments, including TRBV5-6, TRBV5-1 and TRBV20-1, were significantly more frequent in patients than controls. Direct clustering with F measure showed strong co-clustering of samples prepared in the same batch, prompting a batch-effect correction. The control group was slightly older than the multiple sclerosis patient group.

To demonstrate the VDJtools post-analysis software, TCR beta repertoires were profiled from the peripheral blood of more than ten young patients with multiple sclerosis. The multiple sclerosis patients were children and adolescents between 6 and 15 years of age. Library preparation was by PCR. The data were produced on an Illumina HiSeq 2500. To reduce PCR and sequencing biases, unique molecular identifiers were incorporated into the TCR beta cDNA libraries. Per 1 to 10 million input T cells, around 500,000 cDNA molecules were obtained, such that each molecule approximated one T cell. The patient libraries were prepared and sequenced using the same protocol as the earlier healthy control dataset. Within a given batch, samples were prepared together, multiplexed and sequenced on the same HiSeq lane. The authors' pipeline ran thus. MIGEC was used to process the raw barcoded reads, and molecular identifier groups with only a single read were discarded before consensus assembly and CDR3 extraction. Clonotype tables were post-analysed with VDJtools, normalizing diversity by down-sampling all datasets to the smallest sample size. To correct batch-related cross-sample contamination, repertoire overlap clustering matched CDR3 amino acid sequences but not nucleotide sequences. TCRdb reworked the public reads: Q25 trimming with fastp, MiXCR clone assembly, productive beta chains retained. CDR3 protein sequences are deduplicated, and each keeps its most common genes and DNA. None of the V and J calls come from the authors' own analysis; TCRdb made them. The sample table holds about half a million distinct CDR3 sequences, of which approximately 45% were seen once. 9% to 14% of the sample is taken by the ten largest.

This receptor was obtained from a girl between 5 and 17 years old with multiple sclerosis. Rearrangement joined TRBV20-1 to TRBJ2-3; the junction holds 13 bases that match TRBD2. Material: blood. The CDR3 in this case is CSALGLAGEPGTQYF. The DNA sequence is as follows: TGCAGTGCTCTCGGACTAGCGGGAGAGCCAGGTACGCAGTATTTT.